The clone carrying this TCR beta chain was picked up many times. Its specificity is not known. Trimming cost V 4 bases and J 0 bases, with 5 bases left between them. Germline-derived CDR1 and CDR2 are MDHEN and SYDVKM. The CDR3 contains 13 residues. The data were obtained in a study of response to subunit inactivated influenza vaccine. From the RT-PCR reads, TCRdb called clonotypes with MiXCR, one entry per CDR3 protein. The sample has hundreds of thousands of distinct CDR3 sequences, approximately 12% seen once. Study-wide results and caveats: The authors suggested that few new T cells are recruited per seasonal influenza vaccination.

The TCR originated in a man aged 50-59 years who received an inactivated influenza vaccine. The input for sequencing was PBMCs from blood, taken on the day of vaccination. J is TRBJ2-3 and V is TRBV28; D not certain. CDR3 in DNA: TGTGCCAGCAGTTCCTTTAGCACAGATACGCAGTATTTT. Protein product: CASSSFSTDTQYF.